These T cell receptor beta chains were read from a single sample in a study of control samples from healthy donors and cancer patients. The protocol was immunoSEQ multiplex PCR, while the TCRdb copy is restricted to in-frame clones and leaves out a portion. The table records about 140,000 clones, roughly nine tenths of them present only once. Source material: blood. The receptors were gathered from a woman aged 30 to 39 in good health. CDR3s include the opening cysteine and the closing phenylalanine or tryptophan. The order of the fields is clone size, V gene, J gene, D gene, CDR3 protein, CDR3 DNA. The D gene is left open where the match is weak. Size is omitted from some rows. Given values are once, few, many or a class for expanded clones.

>.|TRBV11-2|TRBJ2-7|TRBD2
CASSSTSGSYEQYF
TGTGCCAGCAGCTCGACTAGCGGCTCCTACGAGCAGTACTTC
>.|TRBV15|TRBJ1-5|.
CATSRAGDQPQHF
TGTGCCACCAGCAGAGCGGGAGATCAGCCCCAGCATTTT
>.|TRBV19|TRBJ1-1|.
CASSRQINTEAFF
TGTGCCAGTAGCCGACAGATAAACACTGAAGCTTTCTTT
>.|TRBV11-2|TRBJ1-4|.
CASSLDSDPYEKLFF
TGTGCCAGCAGCTTAGATTCGGACCCCTATGAAAAACTGTTTTTT
>.|TRBV30|TRBJ2-7|.
CAWSPGRGRSYEQYF
TGTGCCTGGAGCCCCGGCAGAGGGCGTAGTTACGAGCAGTACTTC
>.|TRBV7-3|TRBJ2-5|.
CASSLYPGETQYF
TGTGCCAGCAGCTTATATCCGGGAGAGACCCAGTACTTC
>.|TRBV5-5|TRBJ2-7|TRBD1
CASSHRTGDYEQYF
TGTGCCAGCAGTCACAGGACAGGGGACTACGAGCAGTACTTC
>.|TRBV30|TRBJ2-7|TRBD1
CAWVNRDRDHEQYF
TGTGCCTGGGTAAATAGGGACAGGGACCACGAGCAGTACTTC
>.|TRBV7-2|TRBJ2-1|.
CASSLDTGRYNEQFF
TGTGCCAGCAGCTTAGATACAGGGCGCTACAATGAGCAGTTCTTC
>.|TRBV19|TRBJ1-2|.
CASSIYGTPSPNYGYTF
TGTGCCAGTAGTATCTACGGGACTCCTTCCCCCAACTATGGCTACACCTTC
>.|TRBV27|TRBJ2-7|TRBD1
CASTITGTGGARQYF
TGTGCCAGCACGATCACCGGGACAGGGGGCGCGCGGCAGTACTTC
>.|TRBV29-1|TRBJ2-5|TRBD2
CSVGLAGQETQYF
TGCAGCGTCGGACTAGCGGGTCAAGAGACCCAGTACTTC
>.|TRBV11-2|TRBJ2-5|.
CASSLVRAQYF
TGTGCCAGCAGCTTAGTTCGGGCCCAGTACTTC
>.|TRBV6-5|TRBJ1-3|.
CASSILGVGNTIYF
TGTGCCAGCAGCATCTTGGGGGTTGGAAACACCATATATTTT
>.|TRBV7-9|TRBJ2-7|.
CASSLNSYEQYF
TGTGCCAGCAGCTTAAACAGCTACGAGCAGTACTTC
>.|TRBV5-4|TRBJ2-7|.
CASSFTSDEQYF
TGTGCCAGCAGCTTTACTTCGGACGAGCAGTACTTC
>.|TRBV3-1/TRBV3-2|TRBJ1-5|TRBD1
CASSQEGQGADNQPQHF
TGTGCCAGCAGCCAAGAGGGACAGGGGGCGGACAATCAGCCCCAGCATTTT
>.|TRBV6-1|TRBJ2-4|TRBD2
CASSEAPRTRAKNIQYF
TGTGCCAGCAGTGAAGCGCCTCGGACTAGAGCCAAAAACATTCAGTACTTC
>.|TRBV27|TRBJ2-7|.
CASSFARRYEQYF
TGTGCCAGCAGTTTTGCTAGGCGGTACGAGCAGTACTTC
>.|TRBV28|TRBJ1-1|.
CASSLFPEAFF
TGTGCCAGCAGTTTGTTTCCCGAAGCTTTCTTT
>.|TRBV2|TRBJ2-1|TRBD2
CASFSGRFEQFF
TGTGCCAGCTTTAGCGGGAGATTTGAGCAGTTCTTC
>.|TRBV5-1|TRBJ1-2|.
CASSLEADYGYTF
TGCGCCAGCAGCTTGGAGGCGGACTATGGCTACACCTTC
>.|TRBV6-5|TRBJ1-2|TRBD1
CAGQGAFGLRGYTF
TGTGCCGGACAGGGGGCCTTCGGTTTGAGAGGCTACACCTTC
>.|TRBV30|TRBJ1-2|TRBD1
CAWGRSPTGTGISNYGYTF
TGTGCCTGGGGGAGGTCACCGACCGGGACAGGGATCTCTAACTATGGCTACACCTTC
>.|TRBV6-1|TRBJ2-7|.
CASSDPTGGWDEQYF
TGTGCCAGCAGTGACCCGACAGGCGGGTGGGACGAGCAGTACTTC
>.|TRBV9|TRBJ1-1|.
CASSVDPQALNTEAFF
TGTGCCAGCAGCGTAGATCCCCAGGCTCTGAACACTGAAGCTTTCTTT
>.|TRBV9|TRBJ2-7|.
CASSVSPGTLTYEQYF
TGTGCCAGCAGCGTCAGCCCCGGGACTCTAACCTACGAGCAGTACTTC
>.|TRBV19|TRBJ2-3|TRBD2
CASRSTGTSATDTQYF
TGTGCCAGTAGATCCACCGGGACTAGCGCCACAGATACGCAGTATTTT
>.|TRBV10-3|TRBJ1-1|.
CAINRTGYTEAFF
TGTGCCATCAATCGAACAGGGTACACTGAAGCTTTCTTT
>.|TRBV5-6|TRBJ1-5|TRBD1
CASSKTDRGWDQPQHF
TGTGCCAGCAGCAAAACAGACAGGGGTTGGGATCAGCCCCAGCATTTT
>.|TRBV9|TRBJ2-1|.
CASSLTTSYNEQFF
TGTGCCAGCAGCCTCACGACTAGCTACAATGAGCAGTTCTTC
>few|TRBV7-2|TRBJ1-2|.
CASSLVRVANYGYTF
TGTGCCAGCAGCTTAGTTCGGGTAGCTAACTATGGCTACACCTTC
>.|TRBV2|TRBJ1-2|.
CASGAGISGYTF
TGTGCCAGCGGGGCAGGGATCTCTGGCTACACCTTC
>.|TRBV5-4|TRBJ2-5|.
CASSSTLEETQYF
TGTGCCAGCAGCTCCACGCTAGAAGAGACCCAGTACTTC
>.|TRBV5-1|TRBJ2-5|.
CASSSGYQETQYF
TGCGCCAGCAGCTCCGGGTACCAAGAGACCCAGTACTTC
>.|TRBV30|TRBJ1-2|.
CAWSQGGDGYTF
TGTGCCTGGAGTCAAGGGGGGGATGGCTACACCTTC
>.|TRBV27|TRBJ2-3|.
CASSLESSTDTQYF
TGTGCCAGCAGTCTCGAATCTAGCACAGATACGCAGTATTTT
>.|TRBV3-1/TRBV3-2|TRBJ1-5|.
CASSQDATGGGQPQHF
TGTGCCAGCAGCCAAGACGCGACGGGGGGCGGCCAGCCCCAGCATTTT
>.|TRBV6-5|TRBJ1-1|.
CASSYSTGADTEAFF
TGTGCCAGCAGTTACTCCACGGGGGCCGACACTGAAGCTTTCTTT
>once|TRBV6-5|TRBJ2-5|.
CAISMWGLGETQYF
TGTGCCATCTCGATGTGGGGGCTCGGGGAGACCCAGTACTTC
>.|TRBV5-5|TRBJ1-2|.
CASSPDRSRGYTF
TGTGCCAGCAGCCCAGACAGGTCCCGGGGCTACACCTTC
>.|TRBV28|TRBJ2-7|.
CASSFFREQYF
TGTGCCAGCAGTTTTTTTCGGGAGCAGTACTTC
>once|TRBV27|TRBJ2-2|.
CASSLRGTNTGELFF
TGTGCCAGCAGCCTACGGGGGACGAACACCGGGGAGCTGTTTTTT
>few|TRBV4-2|TRBJ2-2|.
CASSSGGKNTGELFF
TGTGCCAGCAGCTCTGGGGGGAAGAACACCGGGGAGCTGTTTTTT
>.|TRBV7-2|TRBJ2-7|.
CASTLQRYEQYF
TGTGCCAGCACCCTACAGCGCTACGAGCAGTACTTC
>.|TRBV29-1|TRBJ2-1|.
CSVPPDSSNEQFF
TGCAGCGTCCCCCCCGACAGTTCGAATGAGCAGTTCTTC
>many|TRBV24-1|TRBJ2-5|.
CATSDPGGWETQYF
TGTGCCACCAGTGATCCAGGGGGGTGGGAGACCCAGTACTTC